This T cell receptor beta chain was captured by sequencing in a study of T cell responses to AZD1222 COVID-19 vaccine. Study outcomes and limitations: Baseline seropositivity occurred in only six AZD1222 recipients. Mapped onto spike, vaccine-associated CD4 TCRs spanned it and were dominant at 160-218 and 743-854.

Worth noting for this clone: The antigen is not known.

Deletions cut 4 bases from V and 5 bases from J, with 10 bases between. CDR1 is SGHRS, CDR2 YFSETQ, per germline. The CDR3 extends over 13 amino acids. Sequencing was performed with immunoSEQ multiplex PCR; in TCRdb, only in-frame clones are kept and a portion is missing. Among 70,000 to 95,000 clones listed, about 90% were seen once. The rearrangement links TRBV5-1 to TRBJ2-1, with no clear D. The sequencing here drew on peripheral blood, taken 28 days after the second AZD1222 dose. This receptor was taken from an adult who received the AZD1222 COVID-19 vaccine. The CDR3 DNA reads TGCGCCAGCAGCCACGGACCAAACAATGAGCAGTTCTTC. Its protein is CASSHGPNNEQFF.